This T cell receptor (beta chain) appears in the sequencing data of a study of post-analysis software for immune sequencing data. About the research overall: Relapsing-remitting, secondary progressive and progressive-relapsing multiple sclerosis courses were included. Notes on the study in general: By F measure, samples from a shared preparation batch strongly co-clustered. Among multiple sclerosis patients, normalized Chao1 diversity was significantly below that of controls. About 5 TRBV segments occurring more often in patients than controls included TRBV5-6, TRBV5-1 and TRBV20-1.

The CDR3 is made up of 12 amino acids. Germline-derived CDR1 and CDR2 are SQVTM and ANQGSEA. Trimming pared 5 bases from V and 0 bases from J, leaving 8 bases between. Unique molecular identifiers were built into the TCR beta cDNA libraries. T cells numbering roughly 1 to 10 million gave rise to a few hundred thousand cDNA molecules. Each CDR3 protein is one row after TCRdb ran MiXCR on the PCR reads. The sample has about 460,000 distinct CDR3 sequences, less than 45% seen once. This clonotype has a handful of counts. Antigen specificity is unknown. The sample consisted of blood. The chain carries TRBV29-1 and TRBJ2-7; D tentatively fits TRBD1 or TRBD2 (5 bases each). This sequence was found in a girl aged 5-17 years with multiple sclerosis. This chain's CDR3 is CSVQRGSYEQYF. DNA of the CDR3: TGCAGCGTTCAGAGGGGCTCCTACGAGCAGTACTTC.